The 32 T cell receptor beta chains presented below share a single source sample, sequenced in a study of T-cell memory formation after mild COVID-19. Each CDR3 protein gets one entry after TCRdb re-called the 5' RACE reads with MiXCR. The sample has under 350,000 distinct CDR3 sequences; 15% to 20% are singletons. The specimen was PBMCs or a T cell subset sorted from them (not recorded which). These receptors all stem from a man aged 18 to 35 who had mild COVID-19 (a few samples of this study predate the infection). Cell type and time point are not known.

This chain connects TRBV14 to TRBJ2-3; D may be TRBD1 or TRBD2 (6 bases each). The CDR3 totals 15 residues. Germline values: CDR1 SGHDN, CDR2 FVKESK. V was pared by 0 bases and J by 6 bases, with 13 bases between. CDR3 DNA sequence: TGTGCCAGCAGCCAAGAGTTCCGGGGGCCCGATACGCAGTATTTT. This sequence encodes CASSQEFRGPDTQYF.

This clonotype has just a few counts. The chain has TRBV7-9 and TRBJ1-1; no definite D call. Germline CDR1 SEHNR, CDR2 FQNEAQ (reference sequence). This CDR3 contains 11 residues. Trimming shortened V by 5 bases and J by 7 bases, and 8 bases separated the two germline ends. The CDR3 protein is CASSLWREAFF. The CDR3 DNA reads TGTGCCAGCAGCCTATGGCGTGAAGCTTTCTTT.

This clonotype was observed a few times. The V and J genes are TRBV12-3 or TRBV12-4 and TRBJ1-3; D is possibly TRBD1 (6 bases). This CDR3 is 19 amino acids long. Trimming left V 6 bases short and J 0 bases short, with 24 bases between. In DNA form, the CDR3 reads TGTGCCAGCAGACTTACGGTCCCCGGGACACGGGCCTCTGGAAACACCATATATTTT. This gives the protein CASRLTVPGTRASGNTIYF.

V gene TRBV12-3 or TRBV12-4 combines with J gene TRBJ1-2; D is unclear. The CDR3 sequence is 11 residues long. Trimming shortened V by 3 bases and J by 8 bases, and 7 bases separated the two germline ends. This CDR3 reads CASSFGYGYTF. The CDR3 DNA reads as TGTGCCAGCAGTTTTGGGTACGGCTACACCTTC.

This chain links TRBV6-5 with TRBJ1-6; TRBD1 matches 7 bases. Germline CDR1 MNHEY, CDR2 SVGAGI. The CDR3 consists of 13 residues. The junction had 5 bases not matched to a gene; V was cut back by 6 bases and J by 9 bases. The CDR3 is CASSHRGSSPLHF. Here the CDR3 DNA reads TGTGCCAGCAGCCACAGGGGAAGTTCACCCCTCCACTTT.

The gene calls are TRBV4-3 and TRBJ2-3, with 8 bases that match TRBD1. From germline, CDR1 is LGHNA and CDR2 YSLEER. The CDR3 runs 15 residues. V trimming: 1 base; J trimming: 3 bases; junction bases outside the gene matches: 3. The CDR3 nucleotides are TGCGCCAGCAGCCAAGGTGGACAGGGTACAGATACGCAGTATTTT. As protein: CASSQGGQGTDTQYF.

This chain connects TRBV12-3 or TRBV12-4 to TRBJ1-2, with a possible D match to TRBD1 (6 bases). Trimming pared 3 bases from V and 4 bases from J, leaving 9 bases between. CDR3 size: 13 residues. CDR3 amino acids: CASSFNRVYGYTF. The CDR3 nucleotides read TGTGCCAGCAGTTTCAACAGGGTCTATGGCTACACCTTC.

The chain links TRBV7-9 to TRBJ1-5; D gene uncertain. The CDR3 spans 14 residues. Per the germline V gene, CDR1 is SEHNR and CDR2 is FQNEAQ (reference sequence). The V end was cut by 1 base, the J end by 9 bases, with 13 bases between. The CDR3: CASSLEGLAGPQHF. The CDR3 bases are TGTGCCAGCAGCTTAGAAGGCCTAGCGGGGCCCCAGCATTTT.

The chain carries TRBV20-1 and TRBJ1-4; perhaps TRBD1 as D (6 bases). CDR1 and CDR2 (germline): DFQATT, SNEGSKA (reference sequence). The length of the CDR3 is 15 residues. The ends were cut back, 5 bases at V and 7 bases at J, with 20 bases in the middle. CDR3 bases: TGCAGTGCTCGGGGGACGGGGGGCGCGGGTGAAAAACTGTTTTTT. Translating it yields CSARGTGGAGEKLFF.

Only a few counts were recorded for this clonotype. The gene calls are TRBV6-5 and TRBJ2-7, with 8 nucleotides matching TRBD1. CDR3 length: 16 residues. V was pared by 0 bases and J by 5 bases, with 9 bases of the junction left unmatched. Germline loops: CDR1 MNHEY, CDR2 SVGAGI. The CDR3 region is CASSYSNTGQGDEQYF. The DNA for the CDR3 is TGTGCCAGCAGTTACTCGAACACCGGACAGGGTGACGAGCAGTACTTC.

This clonotype was seen many times. The rearrangement uses TRBV3-1 and TRBJ1-1; D gene uncertain. CDR1 is LGHDT and CDR2 is YNNKEL in the germline V gene (reference sequence). The CDR3 has 12 residues. V gave up 1 base and J gave up 9 bases, with 9 bases separating them. CDR3 sequence (DNA): TGTGCCAGCAGCCAAGGGGAAGGGAAAGCTTTCTTT. It yields the protein CASSQGEGKAFF.

The V gene is TRBV9, the J gene TRBJ1-3, with D hard to call. Germline V CDR1 and CDR2: SGDLS, YYNGEE. Trimming removed 0 bases at V and 0 bases at J, with 7 bases between. The CDR3 has 15 amino acids. The CDR3 here is CASSVGRHSGNTIYF. The CDR3 DNA reads as TGTGCCAGCAGCGTAGGACGGCACTCTGGAAACACCATATATTTT.

This clonotype was counted only a few times. This sequence joins TRBV29-1 and TRBJ2-5; TRBD2 aligns across 8 bases. Looked up from germline, CDR1 is SQVTM and CDR2 is ANQGSEA. The CDR3 extends over 13 amino acids. J gave up 6 bases and V 4 bases, and 7 bases lay outside the gene matches. Here the CDR3 reads CSVVGGGRKTQYF. CDR3 nucleotide sequence: TGCAGCGTTGTAGGCGGGGGGAGGAAGACCCAGTACTTC.

This sequence joins TRBV4-1 and TRBJ1-5; 8 bases agree with TRBD1. Germline CDR1 reads MGHRA; CDR2 reads YSYEKL. The CDR3 runs 15 residues. After removal of 4 bases from V and 7 bases from J, the junction contained 9 bases not matched to a gene. CDR3 amino acids: CASSLTQGAGQPQHF. The CDR3 nucleotides are TGCGCCAGCAGCCTAACCCAGGGGGCTGGGCAGCCCCAGCATTTT.

The V and J genes are TRBV2 and TRBJ2-5; 8 bases align to TRBD1. V was clipped by 2 bases and J by 3 bases; unmatched bases: 5. CDR1 and CDR2 (germline): SNHLY, FYNNEI. This CDR3 spans 15 amino acids. This chain's CDR3 is CASSESATGEETQYF. The CDR3 nucleotides are TGTGCCAGCAGTGAATCAGCGACAGGGGAAGAGACCCAGTACTTC. Based on the CDR3 plus reference TRBV2 and TRBJ2-5, the full variable domain is EPEVTQTPSHQVTQMGQEVILRCVPISNHLYFYWYRQILGQKVEFLVSFYNNEISEKSEIFDDQFSVERPDGSNFTLKIRSTKLEDSAMYFCASSESATGEETQYFGPGTRLLVL.

This chain connects TRBV6-2 or TRBV6-3 to TRBJ1-1; D is unresolved. The CDR3 totals 13 residues. V was shortened by 7 bases and J by 4 bases, with 13 bases between the two germline ends. Germline V CDR1 and CDR2: MNHEY, SVGEGT. For the CDR3, the DNA is TGTGCCAGCAACACCAACTGGGGCACTGAAGCTTTCTTT. This codes for CASNTNWGTEAFF.

The chain carries TRBV6-5 and TRBJ2-7; 10 bases match TRBD1. Germline V lookup: CDR1 MNHEY, CDR2 SVGAGI. V lost 5 bases, J lost 5 bases, and 6 bases stayed unmatched. This CDR3 has 14 residues. The CDR3 nucleotides are TGTGCCAGCAGTCCCGGGACAGGGGTCCACGAGCAGTACTTC. Translated: CASSPGTGVHEQYF.

This clonotype was counted many times. J is TRBJ2-3 and V is TRBV24-1; maybe TRBD2 (6 bases). The length of the CDR3 is 15 residues. Germline lookup yields CDR1 KGHDR and CDR2 SFDVKD. V was trimmed by 4 bases and J by 5 bases, leaving 15 bases between them. This CDR3 reads CATSETDGGGDTQYF. CDR3 coding DNA: TGTGCCACCAGTGAAACTGACGGGGGAGGAGATACGCAGTATTTT.

Only a few counts were recorded for this clonotype. This chain links TRBV29-1 with TRBJ2-3, with 8 bases fitting TRBD1. Germline V gives CDR1 SQVTM, CDR2 ANQGSEA. After removal of 3 bases from V and 4 bases from J, the junction contained 21 bases not matched to a gene. CDR3 length: 19 residues. Here the CDR3 reads CSVDLRDRSGGPKPDTQYF. CDR3 bases: TGCAGCGTTGACCTCCGGGACAGGTCCGGGGGCCCTAAACCAGATACGCAGTATTTT.

This clonotype has just a few counts. This chain joins TRBV28 and TRBJ1-1; D perhaps matches TRBD1 (6 bases). The CDR3 covers 14 residues. The V gene lost 8 bases and the J gene lost 0 bases, with 13 bases spanning the gap. Germline V lookup: CDR1 MDHEN, CDR2 SYDVKM. This CDR3 reads CASLGQPLNTEAFF. The DNA for the CDR3 is TGTGCCAGCCTCGGACAGCCACTGAACACTGAAGCTTTCTTT.

The chain recombines TRBV15 with TRBJ1-1; possibly TRBD1 for D (5 bases). V was pared by 0 bases and J by 8 bases, with 10 bases between. The CDR3 contains 13 residues. Germline assignment: CDR1 LNHNV and CDR2 YYDKDF (reference sequence). The CDR3 is CATSRDSGPEAFF. Here the CDR3 DNA reads TGTGCCACCAGCAGAGATTCGGGGCCCGAAGCTTTCTTT.

A few counts support this clonotype. The rearrangement joins TRBV7-2 to TRBJ2-7, with 7 bases lining up with TRBD2. This CDR3 has 15 amino acids. Trimming removed 3 bases from V and 2 bases from J; junction bases left unmatched: 7. Germline V lookup: CDR1 SGHTA, CDR2 FQGNSA. CDR3 region: CASSFLGGGTYEQYF. CDR3 DNA: TGTGCCAGCAGCTTTTTGGGGGGGGGAACCTACGAGCAGTACTTC.

The J gene is TRBJ2-3, the V gene TRBV29-1; TRBD2 is a possible D gene (6 bases). The CDR3 is made up of 10 amino acids. The germline gives CDR1 SQVTM, CDR2 ANQGSEA. V was clipped by 7 bases and J by 7 bases, with 9 bases between them. In DNA, the CDR3 is TGCAGCGGTGGGGGGAATACGCAGTATTTT. Translated: CSGGGNTQYF.

The J gene is TRBJ1-2, the V gene TRBV12-3 or TRBV12-4; D is perhaps TRBD1 (6 bases). The CDR3 runs to 13 residues. Trimming took off 5 bases at V and 5 bases at J, with 12 bases between the two ends. The CDR3 here is CASSRDISYGYTF. The DNA of the CDR3 is TGTGCCAGCAGTCGGGACATAAGTTATGGCTACACCTTC.

J is TRBJ2-1 and V is TRBV14; D gene ambiguous. The V and J ends lost 0 bases and 12 bases respectively, with 18 bases between them. Germline-derived CDR1 and CDR2 are SGHDN and FVKESK. The CDR3 is 15 amino acids. The CDR3 DNA sequence: TGTGCCAGCAGCCAAGATCAGGCCAGAGCCCAGGTGCAGTTCTTC. Translation: CASSQDQARAQVQFF.

About this clonotype: Compared with germline, one end of the junction differs, possibly owing to a read error. The chain uses TRBV15 and TRBJ2-3; 13 positions match TRBD2. This CDR3 is 16 amino acids long. Germline CDR1 LNHNV, CDR2 YYDKDF (reference sequence). The DNA for the CDR3 is TGTGCCACCAGGAGGACTAGCGGGGGTAGCACAGATACGCGGTATTTT. This sequence encodes CATRRTSGGSTDTRYF.

The genes are TRBV7-9 and TRBJ1-2; 9 positions agree with TRBD1. With V trimmed by 5 bases and J by 1 base, 5 bases remained unmatched. The CDR3 has 15 amino acids. Germline assignment: CDR1 SEHNR and CDR2 FQNEAQ (reference sequence). CDR3 region: CASSPGTGNNYGYTF. DNA for the CDR3: TGTGCCAGCAGCCCGGGGACAGGGAATAACTATGGCTACACCTTC. Using reference TRBV7-9 and TRBJ1-2 for the parts outside the CDR3, the full variable domain is DTGVSQNPRHKITKRGQNVTFRCDPISEHNRLYWYRQTLGQGPEFLTYFQNEAQLEKSRLLSDRFSAERPKGSFSTLEIQRTEQGDSAMYLCASSPGTGNNYGYTFGSGTRLTVV.

This clonotype has only a few counts. DNA for the CDR3: TGCGCCAGCAGCTTTGGGCCCTTGGCGAATGAGCAGTTCTTC. The encoded protein is CASSFGPLANEQFF. The chain has TRBV5-1 and TRBJ2-1, with no clear D. CDR3 size: 14 residues. The V end lost 2 bases, the J end lost 7 bases, and 13 bases lay between the germline ends. Germline CDR1 reads SGHRS; CDR2 reads YFSETQ.

This rearrangement joins TRBV5-1 to TRBJ1-5; TRBD1 matches at 11 bases. Germline CDR1 is SGHRS and CDR2 is YFSETQ. With 2 bases clipped from V and 1 base from J, the junction kept 2 bases outside the gene matches. CDR3 length equals 16 residues. The DNA for the CDR3 is TGCGCCAGCAGCTTTGGGACAGGGGGAAGCAATCAGCCCCAGCATTTT. It is translated as CASSFGTGGSNQPQHF.

There are a few counts of this clonotype. The CDR3 is CASSLDLGAYYEQYF. CDR3 DNA sequence: TGTGCCAGCAGCTTAGATCTGGGGGCGTATTACGAGCAGTACTTC. The chain links TRBV11-2 to TRBJ2-7, with D possibly matching TRBD1 (6 bases). With 0 bases removed from V and 4 bases from J, the gap between germline ends came to 13 bases. The germline V gene encodes CDR1 SGHAT and CDR2 FQNNGV. This CDR3 spans 15 amino acids.

V and J are TRBV28 and TRBJ1-3, with unresolved D. There are 15 residues in the CDR3. CDR1 and CDR2 from the germline V gene are MDHEN and SYDVKM. The V and J ends lost 4 bases and 0 bases respectively, with 10 bases between them. DNA for the CDR3: TGTGCCAGCAGTTCCCCTACCGTCTCTGGAAACACCATATATTTT. It encodes CASSSPTVSGNTIYF.

This clonotype has more than one count but fewer than ten. The chain links TRBV6-5 to TRBJ1-1; D is possibly TRBD1 (5 bases). CDR3 length: 14 residues. CDR1 and CDR2 from the germline V gene are MNHEY and SVGAGI. Between the trimmed V and J ends, which lost 6 bases and 0 bases, there was a span of 11 bases. DNA of the CDR3: TGTGCCAGCAGGGGGGACTGGGTGAACACTGAAGCTTTCTTT. Translation gives CASRGDWVNTEAFF.